The 27 T cell receptor beta chains reported below all come from one sample, sequenced in a study of human T cells and chemical hapten exposure. Time point specified: pre-sensitization, week 0. The treatment denotes: therapeutic diphenylcyclopropenone sensitization with weekly scalp DPC. TCRdb re-called the RACE reads with MiXCR, one entry per CDR3 protein. This table holds approximately 370,000 distinct CDR3 sequences, about 5% found once. The starting material was whole blood, obtained in connection with sensitization to the hapten diphenylcyclopropenone (DPC). The origin of the receptors is a woman aged 18-29 years with alopecia areata. Some clones in this sample may be carry-over from other donors' samples.

The chain couples TRBV20-1 to TRBJ1-6; D possibly corresponds to TRBD1 (6 bases). Germline CDR1 and CDR2: DFQATT and SNEGSKA (reference sequence). The V and J ends lost 8 bases and 4 bases respectively, with 15 bases between them. The CDR3 runs 14 residues. CDR3 nucleotide sequence: TGCAGTTCCCACGCCGGACAGTATAATTCACCCCTCCACTTT. Translation gives CSSHAGQYNSPLHF.

This clonotype was counted at least ten times. The rearrangement links TRBV6-5 to TRBJ2-2, with 7 bases matching TRBD1. CDR3 size: 15 residues. Trimming took 4 bases from V and 2 from J; bases not matched to a gene: 4. Germline assignment: CDR1 MNHEY and CDR2 SVGAGI. CDR3: CASSSGTVNTGELFF. The CDR3 DNA is TGTGCCAGCAGTTCCGGGACAGTAAACACCGGGGAGCTGTTTTTT.

This clonotype has ten or more counts. J is TRBJ2-1 and V is TRBV12-3 or TRBV12-4; the D gene is possibly TRBD2 (5 bases). The V end lost 7 bases, the J end lost 12 bases, and 19 bases lay between the germline ends. This CDR3 has 13 residues. CDR3 bases: TGTGCCAGCATCCCCCCTGGGAGTCACGGGCAGTTCTTC. This sequence encodes CASIPPGSHGQFF.

This clonotype appeared a few times. The rearrangement uses TRBV9 and TRBJ1-1; a possible D gene is TRBD1 (5 bases). The CDR3 is made up of 17 amino acids. V lost 0 bases to trimming and J lost 3 bases, with 18 bases between them. The germline CDR1 and CDR2 sequences are SGDLS and YYNGEE. The CDR3 sequence is CASSVVGWEGLDTEAFF. CDR3 sequence (DNA): TGTGCCAGCAGCGTAGTAGGTTGGGAGGGGTTGGACACTGAAGCTTTCTTT.

This clonotype was seen a handful of times. The chain carries TRBV20-1 and TRBJ1-2; no definite D call. Germline CDR1 and CDR2: DFQATT and SNEGSKA (reference sequence). The CDR3 has 14 residues. Trimming cost V 7 bases and J 2 bases, with 17 bases left between them. CDR3: CSGVGSSPNYGYTF. In DNA, the CDR3 is TGCAGTGGAGTCGGCAGCTCGCCCAACTATGGCTACACCTTC.

This clonotype was seen ten or more times. The J gene is TRBJ2-2, the V gene TRBV28, with a possible D match to TRBD1 (6 bases). Germline V CDR1 and CDR2: MDHEN, SYDVKM. There are 17 residues in the CDR3. The V end was cut by 7 bases, the J end by 4 bases, with 22 bases between. The DNA of the CDR3 is TGTGCCAGCAATCTACCCCTCAGGGGAAGTCGCACCGGGGAGCTGTTTTTT. Translating gives CASNLPLRGSRTGELFF.

The V and J genes are TRBV12-3 or TRBV12-4 and TRBJ2-1; D ambiguous. This CDR3 has 15 amino acids. The V gene lost 7 bases and the J gene lost 3 bases, with 16 bases spanning the gap. CDR3 coding DNA: TGTGCCAGCACCCTAGACCCGGACCTCTACAATGAGCAGTTCTTC. Its protein is CASTLDPDLYNEQFF.

This rearrangement joins TRBV7-3 to TRBJ2-1; 9 bases agree with TRBD1. The germline CDR1 and CDR2 sequences are SGHTA and FQGTGA. Trimming at V came to 5 bases and at J to 4 bases, leaving 0 bases not matched to a gene. This CDR3 spans 13 amino acids. The CDR3 spells CASSGQGYNEQFF. The CDR3 coding sequence is TGTGCCAGCAGCGGACAGGGGTACAATGAGCAGTTCTTC.

At least ten counts were recorded for this clonotype. This chain links TRBV6-5 with TRBJ1-2, with 9 positions matching TRBD1. The V gene's germline CDR1 is MNHEY and CDR2 SVGAGI. Germline trimming cut 7 bases from V and 4 bases from J; bases unmatched to any gene: 13. The CDR3 loop spans 16 amino acids. CDR3 nucleotide sequence: TGTGCCAGCACCCAGTATGCGGGACAGGGTTTCTATGGCTACACCTTC. This encodes CASTQYAGQGFYGYTF.

This clonotype was seen a handful of times. The chain combines TRBV18 with TRBJ1-1, with a weak D call TRBD1 (5 bases). V was shortened by 2 bases and J by 3 bases, with 10 bases between the two germline ends. Germline CDR1 reads KGHSH; CDR2 reads LQKENI. The CDR3 extends over 14 amino acids. The CDR3 DNA reads TGTGCCAGCTCACCAGGGGGGAAGTACACTGAAGCTTTCTTT. Translated, it gives CASSPGGKYTEAFF. Complete variable domain (other parts from reference TRBV18 and TRBJ1-1): NAGVMQNPRHLVRRRGQEARLRCSPMKGHSHVYWYRQLPEEGLKFMVYLQKENIIDESGMPKERFSAEFPKEGPSILRIQQVVRGDSAAYFCASSPGGKYTEAFFGQGTRLTVV.

A few counts support this clonotype. V usage is TRBV14 and J usage is TRBJ2-2; 8 positions agree with TRBD2. The CDR3 totals 17 residues. Per germline, CDR1 SGHDN and CDR2 FVKESK. Germline trimming cut 4 bases from V and 3 bases from J; bases unmatched to any gene: 10. CDR3 DNA: TGTGCCAGCAGCCGCCCGGGGGGGGCGTTCGACACCGGGGAGCTGTTTTTT. Its translation: CASSRPGGAFDTGELFF.

About this clonotype: With a much larger clone just one base away, this may be a read error. The gene calls are TRBV18 and TRBJ1-5; 11 bases fit TRBD1. The CDR3 length is 19 residues. J lost 0 bases, V lost 5 bases, and 12 bases had no gene match. In germline, CDR1 is KGHSH, CDR2 LQKENI. CDR3 sequence (DNA): TGTGCCAGCTCAATAAGCCACGGGACAGGGGGTTATAGCAATCAGCCCCAGCATTTT. Translation gives CASSISHGTGGYSNQPQHF.

The chain's CDR3 is CASSPPADRVDGYTF. The CDR3 nucleotides are TGTGCCAGCAGCCCCCCAGCGGACAGGGTGGATGGCTACACCTTC. V is TRBV7-9 and J is TRBJ1-2, with 8 bases that match TRBD1. This CDR3 has 15 amino acids. The germline gives CDR1 SEHNR, CDR2 FQNEAQ (reference sequence). The ends lost 5 bases at V and 6 bases at J; junction bases unmatched: 11.

There are many counts of this clonotype. The V gene is TRBV28, the J gene TRBJ2-3; 9 nucleotides align to TRBD1. V dropped 11 bases and J dropped 5; count of bases not matched to a gene: 17. The CDR3 runs 16 residues. CDR1 is MDHEN and CDR2 is SYDVKM in the germline V gene. The DNA for the CDR3 is TGTGCCGCCAACCCCGGGACAGGGAGGATTGGAGATACGCAGTATTTT. Translating gives CAANPGTGRIGDTQYF.

The V call is TRBV5-6, the J call TRBJ2-3; D may match TRBD1 or TRBD2 (6 bases each). CDR3 length: 14 amino acids. CDR1 SGHDT and CDR2 YYEEEE come from the germline V gene. Between the trimmed V and J ends, which lost 4 bases and 12 bases, there was a span of 21 bases. The CDR3 DNA follows: TGTGCCAGCAGCCTAGCTGGGGGGCGTGTATCACAGTATTTT. It translates to CASSLAGGRVSQYF.

The chain has TRBV9 and TRBJ2-1; D may be TRBD1 (5 bases). The CDR3 is 13 residues long. Germline assignment: CDR1 SGDLS and CDR2 YYNGEE. V lost 3 bases to trimming and J lost 8 bases, with 12 bases between them. CDR3 DNA: TGTGCCAGCAGCGAAGGGGCGGTAGATGAGCAGTTCTTC. Residues: CASSEGAVDEQFF.

The chain links TRBV7-3 to TRBJ2-5, with D uncertain. The CDR3 is made up of 13 amino acids. Germline CDR1 and CDR2: SGHTA and FQGTGA. V lost 1 base and J lost 2, with 5 bases in between. In nucleotides, the CDR3 is TGTGCCAGCAGCTTAAAGACGCAAGAGACCCAGTACTTC. Its protein is CASSLKTQETQYF.

This clonotype has at least ten counts. The chain links TRBV2 to TRBJ2-1, with a weak D call TRBD1 (5 bases). Trimming shortened V by 5 bases and J by 8 bases, and 16 bases separated the two germline ends. Germline CDR1 SNHLY, CDR2 FYNNEI. This CDR3 has 14 residues. The CDR3 loop reads CASSSQGQMDEQFF. The CDR3 nucleotides read TGTGCCAGCAGTAGCCAGGGTCAAATGGATGAGCAGTTCTTC.

This clonotype was counted a few times. The chain links TRBV19 to TRBJ1-2; D call uncertain. Germline-derived CDR1 and CDR2 are LNHDA and SQIVND (reference sequence). V was clipped by 4 bases and J by 4 bases, with 10 bases between them. This CDR3 spans 13 amino acids. CDR3 nucleotides: TGTGCCAGTAGTACACCCGCGGGCTATGGCTACACCTTC. Translated, it gives CASSTPAGYGYTF.

This clonotype was seen a few times. With a much larger clone just one base away, this may be a read error. The V gene is TRBV2, the J gene TRBJ1-1; D ambiguous. Trimming removed 4 bases from V and 0 bases from J, with 3 bases in between. The V gene's germline CDR1 is SNHLY and CDR2 FYNNEI. This CDR3 is 12 amino acids long. This chain's CDR3 is CASSGMNTEAFF. Written as DNA, the CDR3 is TGTGCCAGCAGTGGTATGAACACTGAAGCTTTCTTT.

This clonotype appeared a few times. The chain links TRBV20-1 to TRBJ2-3; TRBD2 matches 12 bases. The V and J ends lost 1 base and 3 bases, in that order; junction bases with no gene match: 8. Germline V CDR1 and CDR2: DFQATT, SNEGSKA (reference sequence). The CDR3 is made up of 17 amino acids. CDR3 loop: CSARVTSGGRGTDTQYF. CDR3 sequence (DNA): TGCAGTGCTAGAGTGACTAGCGGGGGCCGGGGAACAGATACGCAGTATTTT.

Concerning this clonotype: Germline is not matched at one junction end, which may reflect a read error. The rearrangement links TRBV2 to TRBJ2-1, with 9 nucleotides matching TRBD2. Germline V gives CDR1 SNHLY, CDR2 FYNNEI. This CDR3 is 13 amino acids long. CDR3 DNA: TGTGCCAGCAGTGAAGCGCTTGGGACTAGCTTTCTCTTC. Amino acids: CASSEALGTSFLF. Filled out from reference TRBV2 and TRBJ2-1, the complete variable domain reads EPEVTQTPSHQVTQMGQEVILRCVPISNHLYFYWYRQILGQKVEFLVSFYNNEISEKSEIFDDQFSVERPDGSNFTLKIRSTKLEDSAMYFCASSEALGTSFLFGPGTRLTVL.

This clonotype was detected only a few times. The chain has TRBV20-1 and TRBJ2-7; TRBD1 matches at 10 bases. Unmatched junction bases numbered 4, after V lost 5 bases and J lost 3 bases. This CDR3 spans 13 amino acids. CDR1 is DFQATT and CDR2 is SNEGSKA in the germline V gene (reference sequence). This chain's CDR3 is CSARDRGGYEQYF. The CDR3 nucleotides are TGCAGTGCTCGGGACAGGGGAGGCTACGAGCAGTACTTC.

J is TRBJ2-5 and V is TRBV6-6; TRBD2 aligns across 7 bases. The CDR3 sequence is 14 residues long. V trimming: 6 bases; J trimming: 4 bases; junction bases outside the gene matches: 8. Germline V gene sequence: CDR1 MNHNY, CDR2 SVGAGI (reference sequence). The CDR3 region has the DNA TGTGCCAGCAGGATTACGGGGGGTTTAGAGACCCAGTACTTC. Amino acids: CASRITGGLETQYF.

The sample holds many counts of this clonotype. The chain is built from TRBV4-1 and TRBJ2-3; 8 nucleotides align to TRBD1. Germline V gives CDR1 MGHRA, CDR2 YSYEKL. The CDR3 sequence is 17 residues long. V lost 4 bases to trimming and J lost 4 bases; unmatched junction nucleotides: 13. The CDR3: CASSLSLTGARADTQYF. The CDR3 DNA reads as TGCGCCAGCAGCCTAAGCCTGACAGGGGCTCGGGCAGATACGCAGTATTTT.

Ten or more counts support this clonotype. This chain uses TRBV4-3 with TRBJ2-2; 13 positions match TRBD2. Per germline, CDR1 LGHNA and CDR2 YSLEER. The CDR3 length is 20 residues. V shed 0 bases, J shed 6 bases, and the junction held 13 bases outside the gene matches. The DNA of the CDR3 is TGCGCCAGCAGCCAAGATCTCACTAGCGGGGGGGCCGGATCAGCCGGGGAGCTGTTTTTT. The encoded protein is CASSQDLTSGGAGSAGELFF.

There are a few counts of this clonotype. The V call is TRBV12-3 or TRBV12-4, the J call TRBJ2-2; D may match TRBD1 or TRBD2 (5 bases each). The ends were cut back, 0 bases at V and 0 bases at J, with 8 bases in the middle. The CDR3 runs to 16 residues. CDR3 loop: CASSLAGTSNTGELFF. The CDR3 DNA reads TGTGCCAGCAGTTTAGCAGGGACGTCGAACACCGGGGAGCTGTTTTTT.